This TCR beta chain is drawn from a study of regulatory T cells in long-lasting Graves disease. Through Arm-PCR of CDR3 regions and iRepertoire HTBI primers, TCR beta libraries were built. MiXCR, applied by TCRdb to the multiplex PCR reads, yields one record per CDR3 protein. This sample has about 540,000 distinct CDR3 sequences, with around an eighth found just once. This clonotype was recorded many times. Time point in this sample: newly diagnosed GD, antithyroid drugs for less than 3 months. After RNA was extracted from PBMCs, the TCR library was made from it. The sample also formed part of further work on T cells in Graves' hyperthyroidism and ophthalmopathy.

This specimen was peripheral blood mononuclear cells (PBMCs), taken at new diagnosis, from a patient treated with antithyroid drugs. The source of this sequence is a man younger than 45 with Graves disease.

CDR3 loop: CASSTRQPDGEFF. In DNA, the CDR3 is TGTGCCAGCAGTACGCGACAGCCGGACGGCGAGTTCTTC. The gene calls are TRBV6-1 and TRBJ2-1; D might be TRBD1 (5 bases). Germline values: CDR1 MNHNS, CDR2 SASEGT. Trimming took 5 bases from V and 14 from J, leaving 19 bases between them. The CDR3 runs to 13 residues.